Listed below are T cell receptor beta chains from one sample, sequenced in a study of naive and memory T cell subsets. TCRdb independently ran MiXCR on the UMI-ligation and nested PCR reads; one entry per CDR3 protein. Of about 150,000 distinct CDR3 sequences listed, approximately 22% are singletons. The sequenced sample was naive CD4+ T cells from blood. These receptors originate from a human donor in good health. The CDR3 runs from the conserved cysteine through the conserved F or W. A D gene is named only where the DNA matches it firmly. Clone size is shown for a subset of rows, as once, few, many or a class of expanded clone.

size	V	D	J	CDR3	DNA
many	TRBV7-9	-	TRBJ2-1	CASSLAISLNEQFF	TGTGCCAGCAGCTTAGCTATCAGTCTCAATGAGCAGTTCTTC
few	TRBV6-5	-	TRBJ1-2	CASSYRTETNYGYTF	TGTGCCAGCAGTTACCGGACAGAGACTAACTATGGCTACACCTTC
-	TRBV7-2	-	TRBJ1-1	CASNRDSLWTEAFF	TGTGCCAGCAACCGAGACAGCCTGTGGACTGAAGCTTTCTTT
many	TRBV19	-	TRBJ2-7	CASRKEGRDEQYF	TGTGCCAGTAGGAAAGAGGGTCGAGACGAGCAGTACTTC
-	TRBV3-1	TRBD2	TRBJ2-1	CASSQDLPSGSWLNEQFF	TGTGCCAGCAGCCAAGATTTGCCTAGCGGGAGTTGGTTAAATGAGCAGTTCTTC
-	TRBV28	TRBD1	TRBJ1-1	CASRVPGQAFGAAFF	TGTGCCAGCAGGGTACCGGGACAGGCTTTTGGGGCAGCTTTCTTT
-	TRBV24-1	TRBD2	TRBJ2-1	CATSDRTSARGYDEQFF	TGTGCCACCAGTGATCGGACTAGCGCCAGAGGGTATGATGAGCAGTTCTTC
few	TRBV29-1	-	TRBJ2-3	CSLGGGFTSTDTQYF	TGCTCACTCGGAGGGGGGTTTACTAGCACAGATACGCAGTATTTT
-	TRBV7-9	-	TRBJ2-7	CASSLAGAGYEQYF	TGTGCCAGCAGCTTAGCCGGGGCGGGGTACGAGCAGTACTTC
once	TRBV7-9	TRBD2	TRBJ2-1	CASSLELAGGHEQFF	TGTGCCAGCAGTCTGGAGCTAGCGGGAGGTCATGAGCAGTTCTTC
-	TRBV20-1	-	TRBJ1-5	CSARDRGRVRQPQHF	TGCAGTGCTAGAGATCGTGGCAGGGTGCGACAGCCCCAGCATTTT
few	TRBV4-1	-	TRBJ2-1	CASSQDGQASSYNEQFF	TGCGCCAGCAGCCAAGATGGGCAGGCCTCCTCCTACAATGAGCAGTTCTTC
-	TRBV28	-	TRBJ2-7	CASSLGGVAYEQYF	TGTGCCAGCAGTTTAGGTGGGGTAGCGTACGAGCAGTACTTC
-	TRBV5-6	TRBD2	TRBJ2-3	CASSLARTSGTTDTQYF	TGTGCCAGCAGCTTGGCCCGCACTAGCGGGACCACAGATACGCAGTATTTT
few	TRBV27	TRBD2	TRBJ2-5	CASSSLAGGETQYF	TGTGCCAGCAGTTCGTTAGCGGGAGGAGAGACCCAGTACTTC
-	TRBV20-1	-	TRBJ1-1	CSADDRLNTEAFF	TGCAGTGCAGACGACAGGTTGAACACTGAAGCTTTCTTT
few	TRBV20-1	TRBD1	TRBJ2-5	CSARRDREETQYF	TGCAGTGCTCGCCGGGACAGGGAAGAGACCCAGTACTTC
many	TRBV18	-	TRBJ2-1	CASSPIRSRHTDNEQFF	TGTGCCAGCTCACCCATTAGAAGTAGGCATACTGACAATGAGCAGTTCTTC
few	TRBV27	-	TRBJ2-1	CASSQGTGLYYNEQFF	TGTGCCAGCAGCCAAGGCACCGGACTATACTACAATGAGCAGTTCTTC
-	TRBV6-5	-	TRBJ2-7	CASSYAGGEQYF	TGTGCCAGCAGTTACGCCGGGGGCGAGCAGTACTTC
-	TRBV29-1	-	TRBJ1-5	CSVVGSGSNQPQHF	TGCAGCGTTGTAGGAAGCGGTAGCAATCAGCCCCAGCATTTT
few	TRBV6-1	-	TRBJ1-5	CASSVGRDQPQHF	TGTGCCAGCAGTGTGGGTAGGGATCAGCCCCAGCATTTT
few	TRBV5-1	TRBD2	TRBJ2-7	CASSLDPAGTYEQYF	TGCGCCAGCAGCTTGGATCCAGCGGGGACCTACGAGCAGTACTTC
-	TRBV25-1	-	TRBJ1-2	CASSEPGGAHGYTF	TGTGCCAGCAGTGAACCCGGGGGCGCACATGGCTACACCTTC
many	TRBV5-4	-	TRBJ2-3	CASSLRGPDTDTQYF	TGTGCCAGCAGCTTGAGAGGGCCCGACACAGATACGCAGTATTTT
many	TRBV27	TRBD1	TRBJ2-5	CASNNRGQETQYF	TGTGCCAGCAACAACAGGGGGCAAGAGACCCAGTACTTC
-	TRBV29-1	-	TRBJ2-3	CSVEGGPGADTQYF	TGCAGCGTTGAAGGGGGGCCAGGAGCAGATACGCAGTATTTT
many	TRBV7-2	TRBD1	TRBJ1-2	CASSLDRGSGYTF	TGTGCCAGCAGCTTAGACAGGGGTTCCGGCTACACCTTC
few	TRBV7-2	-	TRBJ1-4	CASSTPWGREKLFF	TGTGCCAGCAGCACTCCGTGGGGGCGAGAAAAACTGTTTTTT
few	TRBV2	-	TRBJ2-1	CASSEAIEINEQFF	TGTGCCAGCAGTGAAGCAATAGAGATTAATGAGCAGTTCTTC
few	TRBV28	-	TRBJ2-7	CASSPHLGAGETYEQYF	TGTGCCAGCAGTCCTCATTTGGGGGCAGGGGAGACCTACGAGCAGTACTTC
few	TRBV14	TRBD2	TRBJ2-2	CASSQFAGVNTGELFF	TGTGCCAGCAGCCAATTTGCGGGAGTGAACACCGGGGAGCTGTTTTTT
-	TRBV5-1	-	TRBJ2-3	CASSMDRIDTDTQYF	TGCGCCAGCAGCATGGATAGGATAGACACAGATACGCAGTATTTT
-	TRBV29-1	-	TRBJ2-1	CSVEDDKGFSYEQFF	TGCAGCGTTGAAGATGACAAGGGATTCAGCTATGAGCAGTTCTTC
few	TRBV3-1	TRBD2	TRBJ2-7	CASSQGGRPYEQYF	TGTGCCAGCAGCCAGGGCGGGAGGCCTTACGAGCAGTACTTC
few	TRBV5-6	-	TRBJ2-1	CASSSGLRSKNEQFF	TGTGCCAGCAGCTCGGGTCTCAGGTCGAAAAATGAGCAGTTCTTC
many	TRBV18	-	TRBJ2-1	CASSPPSRNEQFF	TGTGCCAGCTCACCACCTTCAAGAAATGAGCAGTTCTTC
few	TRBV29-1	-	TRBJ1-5	CSTQDGNNQPQHF	TGCAGCACCCAGGACGGTAACAATCAGCCCCAGCATTTT
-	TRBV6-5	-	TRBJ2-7	CASSYLTGGEQYF	TGTGCCAGCAGTTACTTGACAGGTGGCGAGCAGTACTTC
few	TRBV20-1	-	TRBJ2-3	CSARVGLDTQYF	TGCAGTGCTAGAGTGGGGCTGGATACGCAGTATTTT
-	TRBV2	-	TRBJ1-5	CASTEQGGSNQPQHF	TGTGCCAGCACCGAGCAGGGAGGGAGCAATCAGCCCCAGCATTTT